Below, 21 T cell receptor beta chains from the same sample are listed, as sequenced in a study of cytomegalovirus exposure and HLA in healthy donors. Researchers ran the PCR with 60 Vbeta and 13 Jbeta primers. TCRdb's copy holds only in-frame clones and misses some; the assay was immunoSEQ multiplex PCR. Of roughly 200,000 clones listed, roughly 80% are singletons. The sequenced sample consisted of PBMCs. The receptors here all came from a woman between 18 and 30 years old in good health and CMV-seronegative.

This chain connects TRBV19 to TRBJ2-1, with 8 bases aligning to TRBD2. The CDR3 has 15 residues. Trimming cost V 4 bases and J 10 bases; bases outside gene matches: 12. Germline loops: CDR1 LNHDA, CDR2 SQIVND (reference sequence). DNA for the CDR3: TGTGCCAGTAGTACCCTGGGACTAGTGGGTGGGGAGCAGTTCTTC. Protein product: CASSTLGLVGGEQFF.

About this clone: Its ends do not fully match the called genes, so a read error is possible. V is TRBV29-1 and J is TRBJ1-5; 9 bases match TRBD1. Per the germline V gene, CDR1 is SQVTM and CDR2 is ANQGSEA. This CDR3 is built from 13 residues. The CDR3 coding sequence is TGCAGCGTGGGACAGGGCGTGAATCGGCCCCAGCATTTT. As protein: CSVGQGVNRPQHF.

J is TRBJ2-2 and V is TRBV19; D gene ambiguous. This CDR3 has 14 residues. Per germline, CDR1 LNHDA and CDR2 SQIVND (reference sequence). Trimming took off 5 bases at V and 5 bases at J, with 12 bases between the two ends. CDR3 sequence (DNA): TGTGCCAGTAGTTGGCCCCCCGGGACCGGGGAGCTGTTTTTT. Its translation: CASSWPPGTGELFF.

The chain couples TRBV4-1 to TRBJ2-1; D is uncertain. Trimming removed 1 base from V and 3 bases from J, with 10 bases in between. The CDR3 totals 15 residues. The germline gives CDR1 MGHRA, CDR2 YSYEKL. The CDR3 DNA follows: TGCGCCAGCAGCCAAGTGGCCACCGTCTACAATGAGCAGTTCTTC. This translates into CASSQVATVYNEQFF.

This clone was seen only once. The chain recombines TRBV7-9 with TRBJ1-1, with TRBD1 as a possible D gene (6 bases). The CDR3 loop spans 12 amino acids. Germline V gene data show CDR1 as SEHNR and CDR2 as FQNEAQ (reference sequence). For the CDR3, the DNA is TGTGCAGGGGGGGCAACGGGGACTGAAGCTTTCTTT. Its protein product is CAGGATGTEAFF.

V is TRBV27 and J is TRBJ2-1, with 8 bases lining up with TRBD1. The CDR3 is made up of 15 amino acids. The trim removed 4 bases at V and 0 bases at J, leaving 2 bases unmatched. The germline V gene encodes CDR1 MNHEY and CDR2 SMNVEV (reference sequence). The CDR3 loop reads CASSSQGASYNEQFF. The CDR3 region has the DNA TGTGCCAGCAGTTCTCAGGGGGCCTCCTACAATGAGCAGTTCTTC.

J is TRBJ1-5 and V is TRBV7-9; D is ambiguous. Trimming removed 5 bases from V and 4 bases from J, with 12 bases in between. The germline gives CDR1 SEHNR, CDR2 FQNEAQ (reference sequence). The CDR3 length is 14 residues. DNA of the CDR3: TGTGCCAGCAGCCGGGAGACACCGAATCAGCCCCAGCATTTT. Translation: CASSRETPNQPQHF.

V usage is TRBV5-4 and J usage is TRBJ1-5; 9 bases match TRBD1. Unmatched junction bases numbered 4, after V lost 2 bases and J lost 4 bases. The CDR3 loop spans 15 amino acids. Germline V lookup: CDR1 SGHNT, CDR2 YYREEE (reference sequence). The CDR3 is CASSFTGGVNQPQHF. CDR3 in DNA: TGTGCCAGCAGCTTCACAGGGGGCGTTAATCAGCCCCAGCATTTT. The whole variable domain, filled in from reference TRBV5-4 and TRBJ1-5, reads ETGVTQSPTHLIKTRGQQVTLRCSSQSGHNTVSWYQQALGQGPQFIFQYYREEENGRGNFPPRFSGLQFPNYSSELNVNALELDDSALYLCASSFTGGVNQPQHFGDGTRLSIL.

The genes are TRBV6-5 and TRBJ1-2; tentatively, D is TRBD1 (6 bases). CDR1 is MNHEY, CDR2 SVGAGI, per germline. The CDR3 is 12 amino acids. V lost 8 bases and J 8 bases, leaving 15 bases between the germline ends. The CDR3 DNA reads TGTGCCAGCTACAGGGTAACAGGCGGCTACACCTTC. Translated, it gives CASYRVTGGYTF.

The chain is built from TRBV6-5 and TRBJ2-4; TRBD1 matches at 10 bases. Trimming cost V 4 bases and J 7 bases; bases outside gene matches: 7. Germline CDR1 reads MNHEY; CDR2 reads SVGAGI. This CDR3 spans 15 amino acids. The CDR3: CASSSSRDRGNIQYF. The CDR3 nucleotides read TGTGCCAGCAGTTCCTCCCGGGACAGGGGCAACATTCAGTACTTC.

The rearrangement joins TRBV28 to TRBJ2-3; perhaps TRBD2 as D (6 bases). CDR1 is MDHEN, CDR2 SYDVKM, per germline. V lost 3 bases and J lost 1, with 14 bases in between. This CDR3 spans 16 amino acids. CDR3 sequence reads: CASSLYGGEGTDTQYF. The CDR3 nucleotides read TGTGCCAGCAGTTTGTATGGAGGGGAGGGCACAGATACGCAGTATTTT.

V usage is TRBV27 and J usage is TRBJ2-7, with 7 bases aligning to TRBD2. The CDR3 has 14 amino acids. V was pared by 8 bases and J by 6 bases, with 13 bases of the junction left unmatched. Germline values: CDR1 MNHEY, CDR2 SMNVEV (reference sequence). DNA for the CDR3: TGTGCCAGCGCCTCGCCAGGCGGGAGATTCGAGCAGTACTTC. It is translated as CASASPGGRFEQYF.

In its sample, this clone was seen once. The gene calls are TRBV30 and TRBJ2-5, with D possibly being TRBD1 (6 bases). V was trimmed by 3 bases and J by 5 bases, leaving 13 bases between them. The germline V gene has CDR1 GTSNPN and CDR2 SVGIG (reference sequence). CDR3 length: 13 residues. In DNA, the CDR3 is TGTGCCTGGAGGGACAGAGCGCTGGAGACCCAGTACTTC. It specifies CAWRDRALETQYF. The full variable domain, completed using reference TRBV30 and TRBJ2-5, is SQTIHQWPATLVQPVGSPLSLECTVEGTSNPNLYWYRQAAGRGLQLLFYSVGIGQISSEVPQNLSASRPQDRQFILSSKKLLLSDSGFYLCAWRDRALETQYFGPGTRLLVL.

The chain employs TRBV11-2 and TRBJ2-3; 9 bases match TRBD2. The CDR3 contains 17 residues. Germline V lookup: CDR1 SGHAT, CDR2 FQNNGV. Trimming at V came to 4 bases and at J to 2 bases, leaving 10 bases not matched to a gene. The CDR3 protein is CASSSPPSSGVTDTQYF. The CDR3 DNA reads TGTGCCAGCAGCTCCCCCCCGTCTAGCGGGGTCACAGATACGCAGTATTTT.

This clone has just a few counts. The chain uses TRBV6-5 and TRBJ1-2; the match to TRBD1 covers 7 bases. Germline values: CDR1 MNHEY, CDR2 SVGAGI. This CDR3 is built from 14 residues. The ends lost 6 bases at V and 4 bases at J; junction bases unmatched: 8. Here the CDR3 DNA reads TGTGCCAGCAGGCAGAGGGGGCGCGCCTATGGCTACACCTTC. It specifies CASRQRGRAYGYTF.

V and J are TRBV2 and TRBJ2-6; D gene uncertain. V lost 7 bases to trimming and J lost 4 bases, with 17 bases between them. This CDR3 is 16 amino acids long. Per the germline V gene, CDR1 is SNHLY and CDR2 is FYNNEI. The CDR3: CASNPSLFAGANVLTF. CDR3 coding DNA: TGTGCCAGCAACCCCTCCCTATTTGCCGGGGCCAACGTCCTGACTTTC.

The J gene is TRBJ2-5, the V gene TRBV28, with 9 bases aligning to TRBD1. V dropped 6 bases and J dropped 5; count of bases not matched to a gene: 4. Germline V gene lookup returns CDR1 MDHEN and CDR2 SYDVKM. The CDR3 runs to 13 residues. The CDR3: CASSRDREETQYF. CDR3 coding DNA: TGTGCCAGCAGCCGGGACAGGGAGGAGACCCAGTACTTC.

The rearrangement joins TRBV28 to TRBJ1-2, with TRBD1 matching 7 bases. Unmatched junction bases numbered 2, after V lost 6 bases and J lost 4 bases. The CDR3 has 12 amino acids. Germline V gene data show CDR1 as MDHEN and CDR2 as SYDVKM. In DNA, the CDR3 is TGTGCCAGCAGGGGACAGATCTATGGCTACACCTTC. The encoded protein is CASRGQIYGYTF.

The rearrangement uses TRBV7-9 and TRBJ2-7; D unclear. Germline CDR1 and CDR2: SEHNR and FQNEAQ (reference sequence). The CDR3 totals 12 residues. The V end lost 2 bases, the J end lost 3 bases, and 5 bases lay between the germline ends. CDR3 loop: CASSLNIYEQYF. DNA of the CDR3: TGTGCCAGCAGCTTAAATATCTACGAGCAGTACTTC.

This CDR3 reads CASSQPGTGVVTDTQYF. For the CDR3, the DNA is TGCGCCAGCAGTCAACCCGGGACAGGGGTTGTGACAGATACGCAGTATTTT. The chain recombines TRBV23-1 with TRBJ2-3; 10 nucleotides agree with TRBD1. TRBV23-1 is known as an ORF, though its function is uncertain. Trimming at V came to 2 bases and at J to 3 bases, leaving 8 bases not matched to a gene. The CDR3 consists of 17 residues.

The CDR3 loop is CASSLAGGANYGYTF. CDR3 nucleotides: TGTGCCAGCAGTTTAGCCGGGGGGGCTAACTATGGCTACACCTTC. The gene calls are TRBV27 and TRBJ1-2; maybe TRBD1 (5 bases). The V gene lost 2 bases and the J gene lost 0 bases, with 10 bases spanning the gap. The length of the CDR3 is 15 residues. Germline CDR1 reads MNHEY; CDR2 reads SMNVEV (reference sequence).